This T cell receptor beta chain was sequenced in a study of blood T cell repertoires in COVID-19. The overall study: T cells, B-cell-depleted T cells, or PBMCs provided the cDNA or gDNA that served as material.

Trimming took off 9 bases at V and 7 bases at J, with 12 bases between the two ends. Germline CDR1 and CDR2: LNHDA and SQIVND (reference sequence). The CDR3 extends over 11 amino acids. Some clones are missing from TCRdb's copy, which holds only in-frame ones; the method was immunoSEQ multiplex PCR. In the table there are roughly 520,000 clones, over 75% of which are singletons. V usage is TRBV19 and J usage is TRBJ1-2; D call uncertain. Sequencing used PBMCs or T cells enriched from blood (not recorded which). The receptor was derived from a woman aged 40-49 years who had recovered from COVID-19. The CDR3 sequence: CASYGPVGYTF. The CDR3 nucleotides are TGTGCCAGCTACGGTCCGGTTGGCTACACCTTC.